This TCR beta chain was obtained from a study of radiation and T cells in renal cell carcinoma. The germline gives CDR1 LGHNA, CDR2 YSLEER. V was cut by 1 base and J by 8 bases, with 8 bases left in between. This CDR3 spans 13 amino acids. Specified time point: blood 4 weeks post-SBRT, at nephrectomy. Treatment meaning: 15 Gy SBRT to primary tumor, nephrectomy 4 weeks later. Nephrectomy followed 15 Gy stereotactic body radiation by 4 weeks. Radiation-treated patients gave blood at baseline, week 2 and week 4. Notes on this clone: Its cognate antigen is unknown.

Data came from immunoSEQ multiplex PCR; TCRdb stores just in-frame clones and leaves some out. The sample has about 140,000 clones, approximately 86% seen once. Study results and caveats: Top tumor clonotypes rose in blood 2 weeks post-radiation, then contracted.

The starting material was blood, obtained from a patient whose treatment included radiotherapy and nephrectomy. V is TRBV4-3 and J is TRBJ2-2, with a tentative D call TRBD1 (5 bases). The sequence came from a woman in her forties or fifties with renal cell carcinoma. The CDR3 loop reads CASSQAGSGELFF. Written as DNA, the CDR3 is TGCGCCAGCAGCCAAGCAGGGTCGGGGGAGCTGTTTTTT.